Below are 12 T cell receptor beta chains sequenced from a single sample in a study of siplizumab effects on memory and regulatory T cells. Profiled with immunoSEQ multiplex PCR; TCRdb holds only in-frame clones, not every one. The data contain 50,000 or so clones, over 90% of them singletons. Sequenced: CD8+ T cells sorted from blood. The source of these receptors is a human donor in good health.

V usage is TRBV28 and J usage is TRBJ1-5; D unresolved. Per the germline V gene, CDR1 is MDHEN and CDR2 is SYDVKM. Trimming left V 10 bases short and J 7 bases short, with 20 bases between. The CDR3 loop spans 14 amino acids. In DNA, the CDR3 is TGTGCCATAGGATCAGTCACCTCGGGGCAGCCCCAGCATTTT. As protein: CAIGSVTSGQPQHF.

The chain carries TRBV6-5 and TRBJ1-2; 7 bases line up with TRBD1. There are 14 residues in the CDR3. Trimming took 0 bases from V and 8 from J; bases not matched to a gene: 6. Germline V gives CDR1 MNHEY, CDR2 SVGAGI. The CDR3 loop is CASSYSSGGGGYTF. CDR3 DNA: TGTGCCAGCAGTTACTCGTCAGGGGGAGGCGGCTACACCTTC.

The chain has TRBV7-9 and TRBJ1-1; TRBD1 might be the D (6 bases). The CDR3 contains 16 residues. Trimming left V 5 bases short and J 4 bases short, with 20 bases between. CDR1 is SEHNR and CDR2 is FQNEAQ in the germline V gene (reference sequence). Written as DNA, the CDR3 is TGTGCCAGCAGCCCGGAGGGGGGGGCTTTTGGCACTGAAGCTTTCTTT. As protein: CASSPEGGAFGTEAFF.

The chain joins TRBV7-9 to TRBJ2-2; 8 bases are a match to TRBD2. Germline CDR1 SEHNR, CDR2 FQNEAQ (reference sequence). This CDR3 spans 16 amino acids. The ends lost 5 bases at V and 3 bases at J; junction bases unmatched: 8. In nucleotides, the CDR3 is TGTGCCAGCAGCCCCTCTAGCGGGCACTACACCGGGGAGCTGTTTTTT. Protein: CASSPSSGHYTGELFF.

This rearrangement joins TRBV7-9 to TRBJ2-5; tentative D call: TRBD2 (6 bases). The CDR3 is 13 residues long. Germline assignment: CDR1 SEHNR and CDR2 FQNEAQ (reference sequence). The ends were cut back, 8 bases at V and 5 bases at J, with 15 bases in the middle. CDR3 sequence reads: CASLTGEVETQYF. Here the CDR3 DNA reads TGTGCCAGCTTGACGGGAGAGGTGGAGACCCAGTACTTC.

V is TRBV7-9 and J is TRBJ2-3; D ambiguous. Trimming removed 4 bases from V and 2 bases from J, with 1 base in between. Germline loops: CDR1 SEHNR, CDR2 FQNEAQ (reference sequence). The CDR3 is 11 residues long. The CDR3 region is CASSYTDTQYF. The CDR3 DNA is TGTGCCAGCAGCTACACAGATACGCAGTATTTT.

This clone has a single count. V and J are TRBV10-2 and TRBJ2-1; D is perhaps TRBD2 (6 bases). Looked up from germline, CDR1 is WSHSY and CDR2 is SAAADI. The CDR3 contains 13 residues. The V gene lost 7 bases and the J gene lost 8 bases, with 15 bases spanning the gap. The CDR3 here is CASKGLLGDEQFF. Written as DNA, the CDR3 is TGCGCCAGCAAAGGACTACTTGGTGATGAGCAGTTCTTC.

The V and J genes are TRBV19 and TRBJ2-7, with 13 bases fitting TRBD2. The CDR3 is 18 amino acids. Germline values: CDR1 LNHDA, CDR2 SQIVND (reference sequence). Trimming removed 3 bases from V and 1 base from J; junction bases left unmatched: 9. CDR3 loop: CASSIGTSGMAWSYEQYF. The CDR3 bases are TGTGCCAGTAGTATCGGGACTAGCGGGATGGCGTGGTCCTACGAGCAGTACTTC.

The chain employs TRBV27 and TRBJ2-1; D is perhaps TRBD2 (6 bases). The germline V gene has CDR1 MNHEY and CDR2 SMNVEV (reference sequence). This CDR3 is built from 14 residues. The germline V and J ends were trimmed by 6 bases and 5 bases, with 14 bases remaining between them. As DNA, the CDR3 is TGTGCCAGCAGCTTTGGGGAGGCGAACAATGAGCAGTTCTTC. It translates to CASSFGEANNEQFF.

The chain uses TRBV15 and TRBJ2-2; the D gene is possibly TRBD1 (6 bases). Trimming removed 0 bases from V and 3 bases from J, with 8 bases in between. Germline lookup yields CDR1 LNHNV and CDR2 YYDKDF (reference sequence). This CDR3 is 15 amino acids long. CDR3 coding DNA: TGTGCCACCAGCAGAGAGGGGACACACACCGGGGAGCTGTTTTTT. This gives the protein CATSREGTHTGELFF.

The CDR3 DNA follows: TGTGCCAGCAGTGGGTTACCCGGGGTCAATGAGCAGTTCTTC. This sequence encodes CASSGLPGVNEQFF. This chain links TRBV25-1 with TRBJ2-1; TRBD2 might be the D (5 bases). V was shortened by 4 bases and J by 6 bases, with 13 bases between the two germline ends. The CDR3 extends over 14 amino acids. The germline CDR1 and CDR2 sequences are MGHDK and SYGVNS.

This clone showed up just a few times. J is TRBJ2-6 and V is TRBV6-4; 9 nucleotides align to TRBD2. V lost 0 bases and J lost 0; bases outside the gene matches: 0. This CDR3 is 17 amino acids long. Per the germline V gene, CDR1 is MRHNA and CDR2 is SNTAGT. The CDR3 region is CASSDSTSGSGANVLTF. In DNA, the CDR3 is TGTGCCAGCAGTGACTCGACTAGCGGCTCTGGGGCCAACGTCCTGACTTTC.